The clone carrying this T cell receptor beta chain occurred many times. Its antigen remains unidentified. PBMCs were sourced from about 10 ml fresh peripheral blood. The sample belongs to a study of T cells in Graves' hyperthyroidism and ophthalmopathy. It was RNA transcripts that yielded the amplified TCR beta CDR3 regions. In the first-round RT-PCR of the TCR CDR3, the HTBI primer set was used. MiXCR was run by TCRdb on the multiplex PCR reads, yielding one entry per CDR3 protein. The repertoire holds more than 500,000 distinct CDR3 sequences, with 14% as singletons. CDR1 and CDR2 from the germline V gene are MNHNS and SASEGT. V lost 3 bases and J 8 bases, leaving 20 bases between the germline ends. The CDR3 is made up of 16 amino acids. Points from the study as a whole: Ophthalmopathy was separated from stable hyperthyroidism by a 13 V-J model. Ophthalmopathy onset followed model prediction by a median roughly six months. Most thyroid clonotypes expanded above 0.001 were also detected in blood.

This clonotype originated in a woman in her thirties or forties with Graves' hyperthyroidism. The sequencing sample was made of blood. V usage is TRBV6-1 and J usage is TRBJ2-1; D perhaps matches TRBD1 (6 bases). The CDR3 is CASSDWGPVTSDEQFF. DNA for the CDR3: TGTGCCAGCAGTGATTGGGGGCCCGTCACCTCCGATGAGCAGTTCTTC.